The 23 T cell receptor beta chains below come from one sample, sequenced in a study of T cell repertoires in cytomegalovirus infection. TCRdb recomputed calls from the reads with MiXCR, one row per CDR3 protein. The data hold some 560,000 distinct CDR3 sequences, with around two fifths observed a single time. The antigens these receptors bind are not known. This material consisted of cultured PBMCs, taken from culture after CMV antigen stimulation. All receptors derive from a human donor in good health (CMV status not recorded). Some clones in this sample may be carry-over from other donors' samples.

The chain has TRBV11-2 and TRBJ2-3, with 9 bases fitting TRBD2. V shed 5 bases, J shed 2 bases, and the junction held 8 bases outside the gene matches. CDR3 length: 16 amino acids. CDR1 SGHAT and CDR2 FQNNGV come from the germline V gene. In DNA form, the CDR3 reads TGTGCCAGCAGCCCAAGCGGGAGGTGGGTCACAGATACGCAGTATTTT. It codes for CASSPSGRWVTDTQYF.

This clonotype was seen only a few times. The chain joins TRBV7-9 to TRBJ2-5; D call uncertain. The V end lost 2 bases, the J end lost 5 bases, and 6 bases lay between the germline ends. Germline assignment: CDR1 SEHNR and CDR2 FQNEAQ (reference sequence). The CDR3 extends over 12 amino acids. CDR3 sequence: CASSLIAETQYF. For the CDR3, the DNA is TGTGCCAGCAGCTTAATCGCGGAGACCCAGTACTTC.

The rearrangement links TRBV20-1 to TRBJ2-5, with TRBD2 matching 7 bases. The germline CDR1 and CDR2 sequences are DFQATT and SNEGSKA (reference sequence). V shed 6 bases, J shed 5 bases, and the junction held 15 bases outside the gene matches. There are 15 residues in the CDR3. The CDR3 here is CSALIPGGDWETQYF. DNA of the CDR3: TGCAGTGCCCTTATCCCGGGGGGTGACTGGGAGACCCAGTACTTC.

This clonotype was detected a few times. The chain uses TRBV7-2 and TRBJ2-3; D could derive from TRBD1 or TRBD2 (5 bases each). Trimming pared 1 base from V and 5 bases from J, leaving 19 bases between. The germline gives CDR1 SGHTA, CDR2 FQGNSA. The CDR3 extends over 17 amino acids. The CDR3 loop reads CASSLGRGGTVGDTQYF. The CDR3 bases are TGTGCCAGCAGCTTAGGACGAGGTGGGACCGTCGGAGATACGCAGTATTTT.

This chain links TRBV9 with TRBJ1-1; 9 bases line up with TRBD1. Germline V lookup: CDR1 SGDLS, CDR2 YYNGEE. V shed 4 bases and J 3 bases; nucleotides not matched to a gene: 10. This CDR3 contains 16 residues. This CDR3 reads CASSITWDRADTEAFF. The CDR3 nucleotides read TGTGCCAGCAGCATAACCTGGGACAGGGCCGACACTGAAGCTTTCTTT.

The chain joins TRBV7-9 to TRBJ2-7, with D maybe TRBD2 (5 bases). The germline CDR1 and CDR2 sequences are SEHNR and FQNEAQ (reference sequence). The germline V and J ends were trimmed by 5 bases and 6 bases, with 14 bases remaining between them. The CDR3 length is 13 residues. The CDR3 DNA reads TGTGCCAGCAGCCCGGGGTACGGCGTCGAGCAGTACTTC. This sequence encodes CASSPGYGVEQYF. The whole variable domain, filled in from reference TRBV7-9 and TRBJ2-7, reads DTGVSQNPRHKITKRGQNVTFRCDPISEHNRLYWYRQTLGQGPEFLTYFQNEAQLEKSRLLSDRFSAERPKGSFSTLEIQRTEQGDSAMYLCASSPGYGVEQYFGPGTRLTVT.

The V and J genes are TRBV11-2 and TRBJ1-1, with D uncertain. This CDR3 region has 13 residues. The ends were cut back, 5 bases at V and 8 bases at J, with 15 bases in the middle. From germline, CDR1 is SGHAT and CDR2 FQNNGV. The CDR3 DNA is TGTGCCAGCAGCAGTCCCCCGGGAGCCGAAGCTTTCTTT. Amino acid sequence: CASSSPPGAEAFF.

This CDR3 reads CASSIGGFSYNEQFF. In DNA form, the CDR3 reads TGTGCCAGCAGCATAGGGGGGTTCTCCTACAATGAGCAGTTCTTC. The chain uses TRBV7-2 and TRBJ2-1, with D perhaps matching TRBD1 or TRBD2 (6 bases each). Germline V lookup: CDR1 SGHTA, CDR2 FQGNSA. Trimming stripped 5 bases from V and 0 bases from J, with 11 bases between. The CDR3 is 15 amino acids.

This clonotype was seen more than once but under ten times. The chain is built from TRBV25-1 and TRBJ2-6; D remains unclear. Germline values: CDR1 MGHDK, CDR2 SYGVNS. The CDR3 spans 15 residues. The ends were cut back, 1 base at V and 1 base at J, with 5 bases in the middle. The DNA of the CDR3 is TGTGCCAGCAGTGAATTAGGGTCTGGGGCCAACGTCCTGACTTTC. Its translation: CASSELGSGANVLTF.

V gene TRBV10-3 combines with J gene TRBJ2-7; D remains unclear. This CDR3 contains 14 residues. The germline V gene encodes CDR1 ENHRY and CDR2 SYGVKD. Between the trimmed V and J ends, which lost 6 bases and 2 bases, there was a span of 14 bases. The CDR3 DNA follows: TGTGCCATCAGCCCCGGGCCGGAGACCTACGAGCAGTACTTC. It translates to CAISPGPETYEQYF.

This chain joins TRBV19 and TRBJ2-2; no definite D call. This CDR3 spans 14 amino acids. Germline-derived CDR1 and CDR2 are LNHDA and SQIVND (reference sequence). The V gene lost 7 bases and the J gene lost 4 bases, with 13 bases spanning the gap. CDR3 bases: TGTGCCAGTACCAGGACCACTTTCACCGGGGAGCTGTTTTTT. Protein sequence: CASTRTTFTGELFF.

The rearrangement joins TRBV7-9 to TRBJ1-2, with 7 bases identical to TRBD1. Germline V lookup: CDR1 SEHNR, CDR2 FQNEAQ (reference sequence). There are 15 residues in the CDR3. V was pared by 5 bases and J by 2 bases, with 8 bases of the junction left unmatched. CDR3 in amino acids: CASSPGQVVNYGYTF. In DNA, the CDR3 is TGTGCCAGCAGCCCCGGACAGGTCGTAAACTATGGCTACACCTTC. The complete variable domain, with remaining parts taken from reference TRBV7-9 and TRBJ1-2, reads DTGVSQNPRHKITKRGQNVTFRCDPISEHNRLYWYRQTLGQGPEFLTYFQNEAQLEKSRLLSDRFSAERPKGSFSTLEIQRTEQGDSAMYLCASSPGQVVNYGYTFGSGTRLTVV.

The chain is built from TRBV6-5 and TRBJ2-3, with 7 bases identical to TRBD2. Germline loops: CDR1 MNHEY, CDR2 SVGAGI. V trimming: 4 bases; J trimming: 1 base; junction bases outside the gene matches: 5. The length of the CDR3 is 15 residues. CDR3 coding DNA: TGTGCCAGCAGTTTCACCCGGGGGGGCACAGATACGCAGTATTTT. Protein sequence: CASSFTRGGTDTQYF.

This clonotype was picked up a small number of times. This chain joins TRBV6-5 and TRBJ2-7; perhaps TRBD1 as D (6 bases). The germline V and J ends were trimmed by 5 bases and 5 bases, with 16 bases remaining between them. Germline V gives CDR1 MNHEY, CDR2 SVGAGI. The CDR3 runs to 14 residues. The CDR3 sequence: CASSTDRGRHEQYF. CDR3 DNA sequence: TGTGCCAGCAGTACGGACAGAGGGCGGCACGAGCAGTACTTC.

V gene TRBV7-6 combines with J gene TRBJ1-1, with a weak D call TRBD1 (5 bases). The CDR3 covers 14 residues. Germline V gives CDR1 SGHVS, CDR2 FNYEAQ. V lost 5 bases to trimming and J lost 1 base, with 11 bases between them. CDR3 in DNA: TGTGCCAGCAGCATTACAGGTTCGAACACTGAAGCTTTCTTT. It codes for CASSITGSNTEAFF.

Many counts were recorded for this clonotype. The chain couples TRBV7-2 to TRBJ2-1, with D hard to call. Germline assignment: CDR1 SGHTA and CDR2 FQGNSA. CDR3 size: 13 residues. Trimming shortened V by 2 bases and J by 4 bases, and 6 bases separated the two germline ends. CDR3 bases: TGTGCCAGCAGCTTAACCAGATACAATGAGCAGTTCTTC. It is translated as CASSLTRYNEQFF.

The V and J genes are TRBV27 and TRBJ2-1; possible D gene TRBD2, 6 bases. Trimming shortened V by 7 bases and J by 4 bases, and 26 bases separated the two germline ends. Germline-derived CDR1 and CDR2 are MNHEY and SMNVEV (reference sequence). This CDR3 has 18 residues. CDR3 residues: CASIAPRGGWTTYNEQFF. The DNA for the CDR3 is TGTGCCAGCATTGCCCCCCGTGGGGGGTGGACAACATACAATGAGCAGTTCTTC.

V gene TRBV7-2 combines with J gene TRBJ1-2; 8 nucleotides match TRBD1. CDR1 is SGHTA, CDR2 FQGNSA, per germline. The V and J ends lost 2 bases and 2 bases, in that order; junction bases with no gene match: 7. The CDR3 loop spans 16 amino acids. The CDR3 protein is CASSLTGQGPNYGYTF. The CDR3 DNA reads TGTGCCAGCAGCTTAACAGGACAGGGTCCCAACTATGGCTACACCTTC.

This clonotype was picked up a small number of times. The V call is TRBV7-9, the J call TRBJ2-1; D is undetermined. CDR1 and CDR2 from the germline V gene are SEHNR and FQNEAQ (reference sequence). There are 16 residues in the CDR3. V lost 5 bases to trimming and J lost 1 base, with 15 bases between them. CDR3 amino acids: CASSPTLYGSYNEQFF. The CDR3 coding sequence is TGTGCCAGCAGCCCGACACTTTATGGGTCCTACAATGAGCAGTTCTTC.

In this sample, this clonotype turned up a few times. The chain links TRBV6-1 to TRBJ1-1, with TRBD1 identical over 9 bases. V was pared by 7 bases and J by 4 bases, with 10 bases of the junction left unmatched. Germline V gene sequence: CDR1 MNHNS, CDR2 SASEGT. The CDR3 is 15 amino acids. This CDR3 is CASTEGQGIVTEAFF. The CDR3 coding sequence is TGTGCCAGCACCGAAGGACAGGGGATCGTCACTGAAGCTTTCTTT.

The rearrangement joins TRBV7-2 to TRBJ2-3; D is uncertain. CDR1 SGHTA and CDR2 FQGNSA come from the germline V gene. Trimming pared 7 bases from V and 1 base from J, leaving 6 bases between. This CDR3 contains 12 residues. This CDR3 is CASNSGTDTQYF. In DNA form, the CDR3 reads TGTGCCAGCAATTCGGGCACAGATACGCAGTATTTT.

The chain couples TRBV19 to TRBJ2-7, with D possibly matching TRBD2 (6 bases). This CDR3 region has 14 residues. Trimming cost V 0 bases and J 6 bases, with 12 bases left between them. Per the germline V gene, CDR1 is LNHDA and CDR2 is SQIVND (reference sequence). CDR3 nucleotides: TGTGCCAGTAGTATAGACGGGGGTGGTGGCGAGCAGTACTTC. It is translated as CASSIDGGGGEQYF.

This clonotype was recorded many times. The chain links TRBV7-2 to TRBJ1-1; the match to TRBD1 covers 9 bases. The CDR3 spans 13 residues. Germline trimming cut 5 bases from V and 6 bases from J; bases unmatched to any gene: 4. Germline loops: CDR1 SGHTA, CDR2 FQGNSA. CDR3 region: CASSPQGASEAFF. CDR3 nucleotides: TGTGCCAGCAGCCCACAGGGGGCGTCTGAAGCTTTCTTT.